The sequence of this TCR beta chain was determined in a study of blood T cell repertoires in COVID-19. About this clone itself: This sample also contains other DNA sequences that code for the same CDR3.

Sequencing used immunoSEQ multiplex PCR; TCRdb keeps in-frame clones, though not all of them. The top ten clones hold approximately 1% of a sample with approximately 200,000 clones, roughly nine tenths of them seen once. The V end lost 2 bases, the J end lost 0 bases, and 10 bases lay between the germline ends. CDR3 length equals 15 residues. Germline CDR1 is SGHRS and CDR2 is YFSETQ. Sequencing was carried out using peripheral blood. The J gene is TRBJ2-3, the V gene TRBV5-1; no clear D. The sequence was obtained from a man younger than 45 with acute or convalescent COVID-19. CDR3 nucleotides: TGCGCCAGCAGCTTCAGTGGAGCTAGCACAGATACGCAGTATTTT. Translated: CASSFSGASTDTQYF. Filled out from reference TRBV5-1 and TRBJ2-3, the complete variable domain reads KAGVTQTPRYLIKTRGQQVTLSCSPISGHRSVSWYQQTPGQGLQFLFEYFSETQRNKGNFPGRFSGRQFSNSRSEMNVSTLELGDSALYLCASSFSGASTDTQYFGPGTRLTVL.